A single sample is the source of the 15 T cell receptor beta chains below, sequenced in a study of vaccination and CD4 T cells after COVID-19 (dated 2022 in TCRdb). No antigens are known for them. Libraries were constructed by PCR. Sequenced on an Illumina iSeq 100. DNA from cultured CD4+ T cells underwent TCR sequencing with the Oncomine TCR Beta short-read assay at the Johns Hopkins FTIC core. The raw public reads went through TCRdb reprocessing: fastp at Q25, MiXCR clone calling, in-frame beta chains kept. For every CDR3 protein sequence, its rows merge into one entry that carries the most common genes and DNA. Across this sample there are about 20,000 distinct CDR3 sequences, with roughly three fifths seen only once. The top ten hold about 9.8% of the sample. The treatment or condition label of this sample denotes: approximately nine-day PBMC culture with coronavirus spike peptide pools or control peptides (ViraFEST assay).

Sequences were derived from CD4+ T cells from blood, cultured in vitro, sampled after SARS-CoV-2 vaccination. These receptor sequences come from a human donor who had recovered from COVID-19.

The chain carries TRBV5-4 and TRBJ1-2; 9 nucleotides align to TRBD1. From germline, CDR1 is SGHNT and CDR2 YYREEE (reference sequence). This CDR3 has 15 amino acids. With 0 bases clipped from V and 3 bases from J, the junction kept 3 bases outside the gene matches. The CDR3 here is CASSLAQGADYGYTF. CDR3 nucleotides: TGTGCCAGCAGCTTGGCACAGGGGGCAGACTATGGCTACACCTTC.

This clonotype was seen a handful of times. The J gene is TRBJ1-1, the V gene TRBV7-9, with no clear D. Trimming took off 7 bases at V and 0 bases at J, with 12 bases between the two ends. Looked up from germline, CDR1 is SEHNR and CDR2 is FQNEAQ (reference sequence). CDR3 length: 14 amino acids. DNA of the CDR3: TGTGCCAGCATAGGTACCGGCGTGAACACTGAAGCTTTCTTT. This encodes CASIGTGVNTEAFF.

This clonotype is a singleton in its sample. The rearrangement links TRBV20-1 to TRBJ1-5; the D is unclear. V was cut by 3 bases and J by 3 bases, with 18 bases left in between. CDR1 DFQATT and CDR2 SNEGSKA come from the germline V gene (reference sequence). CDR3 size: 16 residues. CDR3 in DNA: TGCAGTGCTAGGCATCCCTTAGGGCACGACAATCAGCCCCAGCATTTT. It encodes CSARHPLGHDNQPQHF.

The chain carries TRBV11-3 and TRBJ2-5; 7 bases fit TRBD2. CDR3 length: 13 amino acids. Germline V gene sequence: CDR1 SGHNT, CDR2 YENEEA. Trimming at V came to 5 bases and at J to 4 bases, leaving 4 bases not matched to a gene. CDR3 nucleotides: TGTGCCAGCAGCCTGAGCGGGGTAGAGACCCAGTACTTC. Translation gives CASSLSGVETQYF.

The chain is built from TRBV15 and TRBJ2-7; tentative D call: TRBD1 (6 bases). The CDR3 runs to 17 residues. V dropped 1 base and J dropped 2 bases, with 18 bases sitting between them. Germline CDR1 reads LNHNV; CDR2 reads YYDKDF (reference sequence). Here the CDR3 reads CATSRGAGTLTTYEQYF. In DNA, the CDR3 is TGTGCCACCAGCAGAGGGGCCGGGACACTAACCACCTACGAGCAGTACTTC.

The chain is built from TRBV5-1 and TRBJ1-2; D is unresolved. Trimming shortened V by 2 bases and J by 0 bases, and 8 bases separated the two germline ends. The CDR3 contains 14 residues. The germline CDR1 and CDR2 sequences are SGHRS and YFSETQ. The CDR3 spells CASSLEQANYGYTF. The CDR3 DNA reads TGCGCCAGCAGCTTAGAACAAGCTAACTATGGCTACACCTTC. The variable domain in full, with the rest retrieved from reference TRBV5-1 and TRBJ1-2, is KAGVTQTPRYLIKTRGQQVTLSCSPISGHRSVSWYQQTPGQGLQFLFEYFSETQRNKGNFPGRFSGRQFSNSRSEMNVSTLELGDSALYLCASSLEQANYGYTFGSGTRLTVV.

This clonotype was found a few times. The chain is built from TRBV7-2 and TRBJ1-1; perhaps TRBD1 as D (6 bases). The CDR3 covers 12 residues. The germline V and J ends were trimmed by 3 bases and 10 bases, with 12 bases remaining between them. CDR1 is SGHTA, CDR2 FQGNSA, per germline. This CDR3 reads CASSFTQGVAFF. The CDR3, as DNA: TGTGCCAGCAGCTTTACACAGGGAGTAGCTTTCTTT.

This rearrangement joins TRBV28 to TRBJ1-2; D is uncertain. With 7 bases removed from V and 8 bases from J, the gap between germline ends came to 20 bases. CDR3 length: 14 residues. Looked up from germline, CDR1 is MDHEN and CDR2 is SYDVKM. CDR3 sequence (DNA): TGTGCCAGCACCATTAGGAGAAGCGCGGGGGGCTACACCTTC. Protein product: CASTIRRSAGGYTF.

The chain links TRBV5-4 to TRBJ2-3; D gene ambiguous. Trimming pared 0 bases from V and 2 bases from J, leaving 7 bases between. The CDR3 contains 14 residues. Germline CDR1 is SGHNT and CDR2 is YYREEE (reference sequence). The CDR3 region is CASSLDSNTDTQYF. DNA of the CDR3: TGTGCCAGCAGCTTGGACTCGAACACAGATACGCAGTATTTT. The complete variable domain, with remaining parts taken from reference TRBV5-4 and TRBJ2-3, reads ETGVTQSPTHLIKTRGQQVTLRCSSQSGHNTVSWYQQALGQGPQFIFQYYREEENGRGNFPPRFSGLQFPNYSSELNVNALELDDSALYLCASSLDSNTDTQYFGPGTRLTVL.

The J gene is TRBJ2-3, the V gene TRBV7-9, with TRBD1 matching over 9 bases. CDR3 size: 16 residues. The V gene end was trimmed by 2 bases and the J gene end by 2 bases; junction bases not matched to a gene: 5. From germline, CDR1 is SEHNR and CDR2 FQNEAQ (reference sequence). The CDR3 spells CASSLRQGVATDTQYF. Written as DNA, the CDR3 is TGTGCCAGCAGCTTACGACAGGGGGTAGCCACAGATACGCAGTATTTT. The full variable domain, with the rest looked up from reference TRBV7-9 and TRBJ2-3, is DTGVSQNPRHKITKRGQNVTFRCDPISEHNRLYWYRQTLGQGPEFLTYFQNEAQLEKSRLLSDRFSAERPKGSFSTLEIQRTEQGDSAMYLCASSLRQGVATDTQYFGPGTRLTVL.

The chain joins TRBV10-3 to TRBJ1-4, with unresolved D. Trimming left V 3 bases short and J 0 bases short, with 5 bases between. CDR1 and CDR2 (germline): ENHRY, SYGVKD. This CDR3 region has 14 residues. The CDR3 region is CAISEGATNEKLFF. CDR3 DNA sequence: TGTGCCATCAGTGAAGGTGCAACTAATGAAAAACTGTTTTTT.

This sequence joins TRBV29-1 and TRBJ2-3; D is perhaps TRBD1 or TRBD2 (5 bases each). The V and J ends lost 5 bases and 1 base respectively, with 19 bases between them. CDR3 size: 16 residues. Per the germline V gene, CDR1 is SQVTM and CDR2 is ANQGSEA. In nucleotides, the CDR3 is TGCAGCGTTTCGGACCCCGGGGCATTTGGCACAGATACGCAGTATTTT. Its protein is CSVSDPGAFGTDTQYF.

The CDR3 here is CASSSLYGYTF. In DNA, the CDR3 is TGTGCCAGCAGTAGCCTCTATGGCTACACCTTC. The chain links TRBV28 to TRBJ1-2; D call uncertain. Trimming left V 5 bases short and J 4 bases short, with 5 bases between. The V gene's germline CDR1 is MDHEN and CDR2 SYDVKM. This CDR3 has 11 residues.

V is TRBV6-2 or TRBV6-3 and J is TRBJ1-1, with a possible D match to TRBD1 (6 bases). Trimming took off 5 bases at V and 1 base at J, with 11 bases between the two ends. The CDR3 extends over 14 amino acids. Germline CDR1 and CDR2: MNHEY and SVGEGT. The CDR3 loop is CASSRGGGNTEAFF. CDR3 bases: TGTGCCAGCAGTCGAGGGGGGGGGAACACTGAAGCTTTCTTT.

A few counts support this clonotype. The chain recombines TRBV28 with TRBJ1-5; D is possibly TRBD1 (6 bases). Trimming took 5 bases from V and 3 from J, leaving 17 bases between them. From germline, CDR1 is MDHEN and CDR2 SYDVKM. The CDR3 loop spans 16 amino acids. The CDR3 bases are TGTGCCAGCAGTGGGAGGGGGGACGGGCTCAATCAGCCCCAGCATTTT. This encodes CASSGRGDGLNQPQHF.